Listed here are 11 T cell receptor beta chains from one sample, sequenced in a study of cytomegalovirus exposure and HLA in healthy donors. PCR used 60 Vbeta primers and 13 Jbeta primers. Measured with immunoSEQ multiplex PCR; TCRdb has only the in-frame clones, and not every one. Here the sample spans about 64,000 clones, approximately 58% being singletons. Sequencing used PBMCs. These receptors were taken from a woman in her 50s in good health and CMV-seronegative.

The sample holds a few counts of this clone. V usage is TRBV7-3 and J usage is TRBJ2-3; 10 bases line up with TRBD2. The CDR3 contains 15 residues. V lost 5 bases to trimming and J lost 4 bases; unmatched junction nucleotides: 6. CDR1 is SGHTA, CDR2 FQGTGA, per germline. The CDR3 loop reads CASSVASGSADTQYF. CDR3 DNA sequence: TGTGCCAGCAGCGTCGCTAGCGGGAGCGCAGATACGCAGTATTTT.

The rearrangement uses TRBV5-1 and TRBJ2-7; the match to TRBD2 covers 12 bases. V gave up 0 bases and J gave up 5 bases; unmatched junction bases: 12. This CDR3 contains 18 residues. Germline lookup yields CDR1 SGHRS and CDR2 YFSETQ. In DNA, the CDR3 is TGCGCCAGCAGCTTGGTGGGACTAGCGGGCACCAGACGAAACGAGCAGTACTTC. Amino acid sequence: CASSLVGLAGTRRNEQYF.

The chain couples TRBV25-1 to TRBJ2-7; TRBD1 matches 10 bases. CDR1 and CDR2 from the germline V gene are MGHDK and SYGVNS. The CDR3 runs to 15 residues. Unmatched junction bases numbered 6, after V lost 1 base and J lost 6 bases. The CDR3 coding sequence is TGTGCCAGCAGTGAATCGGGGACAGGGGCAGGCGAGCAGTACTTC. This translates into CASSESGTGAGEQYF.

The CDR3 sequence is CASSFLGASGYEQYF. As DNA, the CDR3 is TGTGCCAGCAGTTTTTTGGGGGCTAGCGGATACGAGCAGTACTTC. V and J are TRBV28 and TRBJ2-7, with a weak D call TRBD2 (7 bases). From germline, CDR1 is MDHEN and CDR2 SYDVKM. V was cut by 3 bases and J by 4 bases, with 16 bases left in between. The CDR3 consists of 15 residues.

This clone was recorded a few times. The chain links TRBV4-3 to TRBJ1-6; D might be TRBD1 (5 bases). The germline CDR1 and CDR2 sequences are LGHNA and YSLEER. The germline V and J ends were trimmed by 0 bases and 6 bases, with 12 bases remaining between them. This CDR3 has 16 residues. Written as DNA, the CDR3 is TGCGCCAGCAGCCAAGAATGGGGCAGAACTAATTCACCCCTCCACTTT. Translated: CASSQEWGRTNSPLHF.

There are a few counts of this clone. The chain uses TRBV30 and TRBJ1-2, with 12 bases lining up with TRBD1. V dropped 8 bases and J dropped 3; count of bases not matched to a gene: 13. The CDR3 extends over 16 amino acids. CDR1 and CDR2 from the germline V gene are GTSNPN and SVGIG (reference sequence). CDR3 residues: CARHSGTGGRDYGYTF. CDR3 in DNA: TGTGCCAGGCATAGCGGGACAGGGGGCCGGGACTATGGCTACACCTTC.

This clone has a handful of counts. The rearrangement joins TRBV5-6 to TRBJ2-2; 10 bases match TRBD1. The CDR3 is 17 amino acids. Germline V gene sequence: CDR1 SGHDT, CDR2 YYEEEE. The J segment lost 7 bases and the V segment lost 1 base, leaving 10 bases of the junction unmatched. Here the CDR3 reads CASSLYGTGVSGGELFF. The CDR3 coding sequence is TGTGCCAGCAGCTTGTACGGGACAGGGGTCTCCGGCGGGGAGCTGTTTTTT.

The V gene is TRBV20-1, the J gene TRBJ2-5; possible D gene TRBD2, 5 bases. There are 11 residues in the CDR3. Germline CDR1 is DFQATT and CDR2 is SNEGSKA (reference sequence). Trimming took off 1 base at V and 7 bases at J, with 7 bases between the two ends. The CDR3 here is CSARGELTQYF. As DNA, the CDR3 is TGCAGTGCTAGAGGGGAGTTGACCCAGTACTTC.

This sequence joins TRBV10-3 and TRBJ1-1; TRBD1 matches at 8 bases. With V trimmed by 4 bases and J by 1 base, 5 bases remained unmatched. Germline V gene data show CDR1 as ENHRY and CDR2 as SYGVKD. The CDR3 has 15 amino acids. This CDR3 reads CAISGRTGGNTEAFF. CDR3 coding DNA: TGTGCCATCAGTGGACGAACAGGGGGGAACACTGAAGCTTTCTTT.

This clone has a single count. This chain joins TRBV19 and TRBJ2-3; 7 nucleotides agree with TRBD1. The CDR3 covers 13 residues. Losses at the gene ends were 6 bases for V and 3 bases for J; bases not matched to a gene: 3. Germline V gives CDR1 LNHDA, CDR2 SQIVND (reference sequence). Written as DNA, the CDR3 is TGTGCCAGTAGCCTACAGGGGACAGATACGCAGTATTTT. Amino acids: CASSLQGTDTQYF.

The chain is built from TRBV5-6 and TRBJ2-5, with TRBD1 as a possible D gene (6 bases). V shed 5 bases and J shed 7 bases, with 15 bases lying between them. The germline gives CDR1 SGHDT, CDR2 YYEEEE. This CDR3 has 13 amino acids. The CDR3 bases are TGTGCCAGCAGTTGGGACACCGAGGGGACCCAGTACTTC. The encoded protein is CASSWDTEGTQYF.